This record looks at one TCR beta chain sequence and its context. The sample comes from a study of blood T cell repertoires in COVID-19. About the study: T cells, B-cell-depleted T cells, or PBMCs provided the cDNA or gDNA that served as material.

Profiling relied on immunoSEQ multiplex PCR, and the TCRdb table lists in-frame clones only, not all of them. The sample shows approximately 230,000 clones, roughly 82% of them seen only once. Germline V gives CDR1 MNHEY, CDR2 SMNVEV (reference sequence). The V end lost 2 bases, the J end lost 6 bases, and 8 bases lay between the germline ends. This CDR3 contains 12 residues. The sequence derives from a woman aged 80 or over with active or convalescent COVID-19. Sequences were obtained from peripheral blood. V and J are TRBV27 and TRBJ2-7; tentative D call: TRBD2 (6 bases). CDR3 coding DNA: TGTGCCAGCAGTTTACAAGCGGGCGAGCAGTACTTC. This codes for CASSLQAGEQYF.